The rows below give T cell receptor beta chains drawn from one sample of a study of response to subunit inactivated influenza vaccine. Each CDR3 protein gets one entry after TCRdb re-called the RT-PCR reads with MiXCR. This table holds 800,000 or so distinct CDR3 sequences, 21% found once. The sample was PBMCs from blood, taken around 5 days after vaccination. The source is a man aged 45-65 years who received an inactivated influenza vaccine. Both conserved end residues are part of each CDR3. A D gene is named only where the DNA matches it firmly. Size is stated for part of the rows, as once, few or many counts, or as a class when the clone is expanded.

D gene | clone size | J gene | V gene | CDR3 protein | CDR3 DNA
- | - | TRBJ2-3 | TRBV9 | CASSVGGIDTQYF | TGTGCCAGCAGCGTCGGAGGGATAGATACGCAGTATTTT
- | many | TRBJ2-3 | TRBV11-2 | CASSFKGQTDTQYF | TGTGCCAGCAGCTTTAAAGGACAGACAGATACGCAGTATTTT
TRBD1 | few | TRBJ1-1 | TRBV20-1 | CSARDTRGRTEAFF | TGCAGTGCTAGAGATACCAGGGGGAGGACTGAAGCTTTCTTT
TRBD2 | - | TRBJ2-7 | TRBV6-1 | CASRRLAGIYEQYF | TGTGCCAGCAGACGGCTAGCGGGGATCTACGAGCAGTACTTC
- | many | TRBJ2-2 | TRBV29-1 | CSVERGTGELFF | TGCAGCGTTGAGAGGGGAACCGGGGAGCTGTTTTTT
- | many | TRBJ2-3 | TRBV12-3/TRBV12-4 | CASSLGVDTQYF | TGTGCCAGCAGCCTGGGGGTAGATACGCAGTATTTT
- | - | TRBJ2-1 | TRBV29-1 | CSVEDEIAANRYNEQFF | TGCAGCGTTGAAGATGAAATAGCGGCCAATAGATACAATGAGCAGTTCTTC
- | many | TRBJ1-2 | TRBV9 | CASSVAPKGSNYGYTF | TGTGCCAGCAGCGTAGCCCCTAAGGGAAGCAACTATGGCTACACCTTC
TRBD1 | - | TRBJ2-1 | TRBV12-3/TRBV12-4 | CAITGTGGKNEQFF | TGTGCCATCACCGGGACAGGGGGCAAAAATGAGCAGTTCTTC
- | few | TRBJ1-2 | TRBV9 | CASSTQGMSNYGYTF | TGTGCCAGCAGCACCCAGGGGATGTCGAACTATGGCTACACCTTC
TRBD1 | - | TRBJ1-6 | TRBV7-9 | CASRAGTENSPLHF | TGTGCCAGCAGGGCCGGGACAGAAAATTCACCCCTCCACTTT
TRBD2 | many | TRBJ2-7 | TRBV7-8 | CASSLDLAGGREQYF | TGTGCCAGCAGCTTAGATCTAGCGGGGGGGCGCGAGCAGTACTTC